This TCR beta chain was found in a study of blood T cells in healthy people across ages. Findings and limits, study-wide: Calculation of diversity from one million T cells yielded estimates considered to be underestimates.

A second about 6 to 12 cycle PCR used barcoded and J-beta primers. From the 5' RACE reads, TCRdb called clonotypes with MiXCR, one entry per CDR3 protein. The sample shows some 760,000 distinct CDR3 sequences, 20% to 25% of them seen only once. From germline, CDR1 is LNHNV and CDR2 YYDKDF (reference sequence). The V and J ends lost 1 base and 4 bases respectively, with 8 bases between them. This CDR3 region has 13 residues. This clonotype has a handful of counts. Antigen unknown. These data were also reused for a study on T cells of mothers and their children. That publication notes: Reverse transcription into cDNA received all extracted RNA, at around 1.5 ug per 15 ul.

This clonotype originated in a boy under 18 in good health. This chain joins TRBV15 and TRBJ2-7; D gene uncertain. The sequenced sample was blood. CDR3 nucleotides: TGTGCCACCAGCAGAGGAGAATCTTACGAGCAGTACTTC. Translating gives CATSRGESYEQYF.